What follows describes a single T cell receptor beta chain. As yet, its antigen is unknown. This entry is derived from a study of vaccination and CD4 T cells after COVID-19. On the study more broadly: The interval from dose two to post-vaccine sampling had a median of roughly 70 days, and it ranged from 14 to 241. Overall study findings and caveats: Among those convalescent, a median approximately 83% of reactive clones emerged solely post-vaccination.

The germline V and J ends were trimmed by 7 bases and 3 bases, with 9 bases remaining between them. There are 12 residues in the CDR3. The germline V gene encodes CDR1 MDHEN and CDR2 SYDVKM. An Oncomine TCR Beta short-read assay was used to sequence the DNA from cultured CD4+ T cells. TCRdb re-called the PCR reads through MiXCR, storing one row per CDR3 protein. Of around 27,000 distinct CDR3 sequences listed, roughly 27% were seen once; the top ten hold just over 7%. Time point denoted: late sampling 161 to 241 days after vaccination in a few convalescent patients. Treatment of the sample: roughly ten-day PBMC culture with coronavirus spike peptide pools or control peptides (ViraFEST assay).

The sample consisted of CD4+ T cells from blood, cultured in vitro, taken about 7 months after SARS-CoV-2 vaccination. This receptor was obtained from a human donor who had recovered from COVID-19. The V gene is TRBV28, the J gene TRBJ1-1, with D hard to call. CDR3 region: CASKAPHTEAFF. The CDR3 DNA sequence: TGTGCCAGCAAGGCCCCTCACACTGAAGCTTTCTTT.